These 22 T cell receptor beta chains were sequenced from one sample in a study of blood T cell repertoires in COVID-19. Sequenced by immunoSEQ multiplex PCR; TCRdb stores in-frame clones only, minus some. The sample has under 200,000 clones, 80% to 90% seen once. Sequencing used PBMCs or T cells enriched from blood (not recorded which). Receptor source: a man aged 50 to 60 who had recovered from COVID-19.

V and J are TRBV9 and TRBJ2-3, with 11 bases matching TRBD2. V was pared by 0 bases and J by 2 bases, with 5 bases of the junction left unmatched. The length of the CDR3 is 17 residues. Germline assignment: CDR1 SGDLS and CDR2 YYNGEE. This CDR3 reads CASSVGRGLAATDTQYF. CDR3 DNA: TGTGCCAGCAGCGTAGGGAGGGGACTAGCGGCCACAGATACGCAGTATTTT.

CDR3 loop: CASLHVVNSPLHF. CDR3 sequence (DNA): TGTGCCAGCTTACATGTGGTCAATTCACCCCTCCACTTT. The J gene is TRBJ1-6, the V gene TRBV6-5, with D unclear. The V and J ends lost 8 bases and 7 bases respectively, with 12 bases between them. The CDR3 spans 13 residues. Germline CDR1 reads MNHEY; CDR2 reads SVGAGI.

The CDR3 coding sequence is TGTGCCAGCAGTGAAGCGGAGGGGAAGTGGAATCAGCCCCAGCATTTT. Its translation: CASSEAEGKWNQPQHF. J is TRBJ1-5 and V is TRBV6-1, with D perhaps matching TRBD1 (5 bases). Germline CDR1 and CDR2: MNHNS and SASEGT. The ends were cut back, 0 bases at V and 4 bases at J, with 13 bases in the middle. This CDR3 region has 16 residues.

This sequence joins TRBV3-1 (or the pseudogene TRBV3-2) and TRBJ2-7; 13 bases agree with TRBD2. This CDR3 is built from 16 residues. V was clipped by 5 bases and J by 4 bases; unmatched bases: 8. Germline CDR1 is LGHDT and CDR2 is YNNKEL (reference sequence). In nucleotides, the CDR3 is TGTGCCAGCAGCAAACAGGGACTAGCGGGGAGGTACGAGCAGTACTTC. Protein sequence: CASSKQGLAGRYEQYF.

The chain uses TRBV5-1 and TRBJ2-7; D is unclear. CDR3 length equals 15 residues. Germline CDR1 reads SGHRS; CDR2 reads YFSETQ. Deletions cut 4 bases from V and 0 bases from J, with 14 bases between. The CDR3 loop reads CASSGKSGSSYEQYF. The CDR3 DNA reads as TGCGCCAGCAGCGGAAAATCGGGTTCCTCCTACGAGCAGTACTTC.

The chain has TRBV19 and TRBJ2-7; D remains unclear. This CDR3 region has 12 residues. Deletions cut 5 bases from V and 0 bases from J, with 5 bases between. Germline CDR1 and CDR2: LNHDA and SQIVND (reference sequence). CDR3 DNA sequence: TGTGCCAGTAGTGGGCTCTCCTACGAGCAGTACTTC. This gives the protein CASSGLSYEQYF. Combining the CDR3 with reference TRBV19 and TRBJ2-7 gives the whole variable domain DGGITQSPKYLFRKEGQNVTLSCEQNLNHDAMYWYRQDPGQGLRLIYYSQIVNDFQKGDIAEGYSVSREKKESFPLTVTSAQKNPTAFYLCASSGLSYEQYFGPGTRLTVT.

This clone was recorded a few times. The chain combines TRBV4-2 with TRBJ1-3, with TRBD1 matching 8 bases. Germline CDR1 is LGHNA and CDR2 is YNFKEQ. This CDR3 region has 16 residues. J was trimmed by 7 bases and V by 3 bases; bases with no gene match: 11. CDR3 nucleotide sequence: TGTGCCAGCAGCCACACGACAGGGGCAGGAAGGAACACCATATATTTT. Protein: CASSHTTGAGRNTIYF.

This clone has a handful of counts. V is TRBV29-1 and J is TRBJ2-7; 7 bases match TRBD1. This CDR3 region has 14 residues. V lost 6 bases, J lost 0 bases, and 8 bases stayed unmatched. CDR1 is SQVTM and CDR2 is ANQGSEA in the germline V gene. For the CDR3, the DNA is TGCAGCGTCCAACAGGGGTTTGCCTCCTACGAGCAGTACTTC. This codes for CSVQQGFASYEQYF.

The chain joins TRBV18 to TRBJ1-2; D may be TRBD1 (5 bases). V lost 2 bases to trimming and J lost 4 bases, with 14 bases between them. The length of the CDR3 is 15 residues. Germline V CDR1 and CDR2: KGHSH, LQKENI. The CDR3 region is CASSPGTGTGYGYTF. The CDR3 coding sequence is TGTGCCAGCTCACCAGGAACGGGGACTGGCTATGGCTACACCTTC.

The chain carries TRBV9 and TRBJ2-1; 11 nucleotides align to TRBD2. From germline, CDR1 is SGDLS and CDR2 YYNGEE. The CDR3 runs to 17 residues. With 4 bases clipped from V and 6 bases from J, the junction kept 12 bases outside the gene matches. The CDR3 loop is CASSPQVAGGLFNEQFF. CDR3 in DNA: TGTGCCAGCAGCCCCCAGGTAGCGGGGGGGCTCTTCAATGAGCAGTTCTTC. The variable domain in full, with the rest retrieved from reference TRBV9 and TRBJ2-1, is DSGVTQTPKHLITATGQRVTLRCSPRSGDLSVYWYQQSLDQGLQFLIQYYNGEERAKGNILERFSAQQFPDLHSELNLSSLELGDSALYFCASSPQVAGGLFNEQFFGPGTRLTVL.

This chain uses TRBV12-2 with TRBJ2-1; the table gives TRBD2 as D, unverified against the DNA. TRBV12-2 is a pseudogene segment. The CDR3 covers 20 residues. CDR3 region: CASRLAGLAGGLSSYNEQFF. Here the CDR3 DNA reads TGTGCAAGTCGCTTAGCAGGCCTAGCGGGGGGGTTAAGCTCCTACAATGAGCAGTTCTTC.

J is TRBJ1-3 and V is TRBV9; D gene uncertain. The CDR3 runs to 14 residues. The V gene lost 0 bases and the J gene lost 7 bases, with 11 bases spanning the gap. CDR1 SGDLS and CDR2 YYNGEE come from the germline V gene. CDR3 protein: CASSVAETENTIYF. The CDR3 DNA sequence: TGTGCCAGCAGCGTAGCCGAGACTGAGAACACCATATATTTT.

V gene TRBV19 combines with J gene TRBJ1-4, with D hard to call. Per the germline V gene, CDR1 is LNHDA and CDR2 is SQIVND (reference sequence). The ends were cut back, 1 base at V and 8 bases at J, with 11 bases in the middle. CDR3 length: 14 residues. CDR3 nucleotides: TGTGCCAGTAGTATAGGAGGAGGGTTGGAAAAACTGTTTTTT. Translating it yields CASSIGGGLEKLFF.

CDR3 nucleotides: TGTGCCAGCTCACCCAGGTCGGATCAGCCCCAGCATTTT. It codes for CASSPRSDQPQHF. The rearrangement uses TRBV18 and TRBJ1-5; D remains ambiguous. V gave up 3 bases and J gave up 5 bases, with 8 bases separating them. The CDR3 runs 13 residues. Germline CDR1 reads KGHSH; CDR2 reads LQKENI.

This chain links TRBV6-2 or TRBV6-3 with TRBJ1-2, with a weak D call TRBD1 (6 bases). V lost 6 bases and J 8 bases, leaving 16 bases between the germline ends. Germline V gene data show CDR1 as MNHEY and CDR2 as SVGEGT. This CDR3 has 13 amino acids. CDR3 sequence (DNA): TGTGCCAGCAGCGAACAGGGCCCTAGGGGCTACACCTTC. The encoded protein is CASSEQGPRGYTF.

V gene TRBV6-2 or TRBV6-3 combines with J gene TRBJ1-5, with a possible D match to TRBD1 (6 bases). The V end lost 6 bases, the J end lost 2 bases, and 32 bases lay between the germline ends. CDR3 length equals 21 residues. Germline loops: CDR1 MNHEY, CDR2 SVGEGT. The CDR3 is CASSHPRGSTSRGGGNQPQHF. CDR3 nucleotides: TGTGCCAGCAGCCACCCCAGGGGTTCAACCTCTAGGGGGGGTGGCAATCAGCCCCAGCATTTT.

J is TRBJ1-4 and V is TRBV2; D might be TRBD1 (5 bases). Germline-derived CDR1 and CDR2 are SNHLY and FYNNEI. The CDR3 length is 15 residues. Between the trimmed V and J ends, which lost 0 bases and 8 bases, there was a span of 13 bases. The CDR3 DNA is TGTGCCAGCAGTGAAGCCAGGGCAGGGTTAGAAAAACTGTTTTTT. It codes for CASSEARAGLEKLFF.

The CDR3 loop reads CASSPPAGGTEAFF. The DNA for the CDR3 is TGCGCCAGCAGCCCCCCCGCCGGGGGCACTGAAGCTTTCTTT. The rearrangement joins TRBV4-1 to TRBJ1-1; D might be TRBD1 (5 bases). Looked up from germline, CDR1 is MGHRA and CDR2 is YSYEKL. The CDR3 has 14 amino acids. Trimming shortened V by 4 bases and J by 4 bases, and 13 bases separated the two germline ends.

This chain connects TRBV29-1 to TRBJ2-5; 7 positions match TRBD2. CDR1 is SQVTM and CDR2 is ANQGSEA in the germline V gene. The CDR3 extends over 13 amino acids. V lost 7 bases, J lost 1 base, and 6 bases stayed unmatched. The CDR3 spells CSAAGETQETQYF. The CDR3, as DNA: TGCAGCGCCGCGGGGGAAACCCAAGAGACCCAGTACTTC.

The chain carries TRBV29-1 and TRBJ2-5; possibly TRBD1 for D (5 bases). The V end was cut by 4 bases, the J end by 4 bases, with 7 bases between. Germline V CDR1 and CDR2: SQVTM, ANQGSEA. The length of the CDR3 is 11 residues. The CDR3 nucleotides read TGCAGCGTTGCAGGGTTAGAGACCCAGTACTTC. This encodes CSVAGLETQYF.

The chain combines TRBV7-2 with TRBJ2-3; 11 bases line up with TRBD2. V dropped 2 bases and J dropped 0; count of bases not matched to a gene: 10. The CDR3 runs 19 residues. Germline CDR1 SGHTA, CDR2 FQGNSA. DNA of the CDR3: TGTGCCAGCAGCTTAACCCATAGCGGGGGGGCTGTTAGCACAGATACGCAGTATTTT. It translates to CASSLTHSGGAVSTDTQYF.

CDR3 in DNA: TGTGCCAGCAGTTTATCCCTCGCTTGGCGGGGCCAAAAGTACAATGAGCAGTTCTTC. Protein sequence: CASSLSLAWRGQKYNEQFF. The rearrangement uses TRBV27 and TRBJ2-1; weak D call: TRBD2 (6 bases). There are 19 residues in the CDR3. Germline-derived CDR1 and CDR2 are MNHEY and SMNVEV (reference sequence). V was pared by 0 bases and J by 4 bases, with 22 bases between.